This record concerns one T cell receptor (beta chain) sequence. Clones were sequenced by immunoSEQ multiplex PCR, and TCRdb holds only the in-frame ones, with some missing. The data contain 65,000 to 85,000 clones, roughly nine tenths of them singletons. The data are from a study of T cell changes during pregnancy in multiple sclerosis. There are 15 residues in the CDR3. Germline CDR1 reads LNHDA; CDR2 reads SQIVND (reference sequence). V shed 1 base and J 7 bases; nucleotides not matched to a gene: 6. The TCR was taken from a female donor with multiple sclerosis, enrolled in a pregnancy study. Material: peripheral blood, obtained in the second trimester of pregnancy. This sequence joins TRBV19 and TRBJ1-5; 8 bases are shared with TRBD1. In nucleotides, the CDR3 is TGTGCCAGTAGTATAGGGGGCAGGGGGCCCCAGCCCCAGCATTTT. This codes for CASSIGGRGPQPQHF. Full variable domain (rest looked up from reference TRBV19 and TRBJ1-5): DGGITQSPKYLFRKEGQNVTLSCEQNLNHDAMYWYRQDPGQGLRLIYYSQIVNDFQKGDIAEGYSVSREKKESFPLTVTSAQKNPTAFYLCASSIGGRGPQPQHFGDGTRLSIL.